The T cell receptor (beta chain) described here comes from a study of blood T cell repertoires in COVID-19. In the authors' methods: Reference gene primer amplification gave estimated nucleated cell counts. Sequencing used immunoSEQ multiplex PCR; TCRdb keeps in-frame clones, though not all of them. V and J calls and clone size are copied from that table; D and trimming were computed from the DNA. Of fewer than 250,000 clones listed, over 80% are singletons. Participants' own reports of clinical history determined their cohort assignment. The study recruited exposed participants who had met a COVID-19 case within 2 weeks before entry. CDR3 size: 14 residues. The germline gives CDR1 SGHDT, CDR2 YYEEEE. The V gene lost 1 base and the J gene lost 7 bases, with 9 bases spanning the gap.

The sequenced material came from PBMCs or T cells enriched from blood (not recorded which). The TCR sequence derives from a man aged 45-60 years who had been exposed to COVID-19. The chain links TRBV5-6 to TRBJ1-6; perhaps TRBD1 as D (6 bases). As DNA, the CDR3 is TGTGCCAGCAGCTTGACAGGGTTAAATTCACCCCTCCACTTT. Its protein product is CASSLTGLNSPLHF.